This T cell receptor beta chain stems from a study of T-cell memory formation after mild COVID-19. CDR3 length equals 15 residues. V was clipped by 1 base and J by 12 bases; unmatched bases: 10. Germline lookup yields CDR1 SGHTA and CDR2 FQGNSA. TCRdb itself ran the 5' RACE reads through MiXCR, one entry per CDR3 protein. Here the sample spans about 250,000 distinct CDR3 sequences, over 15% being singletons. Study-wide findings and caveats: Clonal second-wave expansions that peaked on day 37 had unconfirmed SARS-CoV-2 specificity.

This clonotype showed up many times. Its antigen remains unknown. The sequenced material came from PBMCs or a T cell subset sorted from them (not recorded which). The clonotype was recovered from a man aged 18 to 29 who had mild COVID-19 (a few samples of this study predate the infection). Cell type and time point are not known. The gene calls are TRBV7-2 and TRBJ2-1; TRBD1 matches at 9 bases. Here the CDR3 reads CASSLGGGDRVPQFF. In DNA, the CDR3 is TGTGCCAGCAGCTTAGGGGGCGGGGACAGGGTACCGCAGTTCTTC. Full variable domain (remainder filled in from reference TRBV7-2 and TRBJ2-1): GAGVSQSPSNKVTEKGKDVELRCDPISGHTALYWYRQSLGQGLEFLIYFQGNSAPDKSGLPSDRFSAERTGGSVSTLTIQRTQQEDSAVYLCASSLGGGDRVPQFFGPGTRLTVL.